The 3 T cell receptor beta chains given below trace back to one sample, sequenced in a study of response to subunit inactivated influenza vaccine. TCRdb reprocessed the RT-PCR reads with MiXCR, giving one entry per CDR3 protein. This table holds about 300,000 distinct CDR3 sequences, approximately 23% found once. The specimen comprised PBMCs from blood, sampled approximately 20 months after vaccination. These receptors were obtained from a man between 45 and 75 years old who received an inactivated influenza vaccine.

Ten or more counts support this clonotype. The rearrangement joins TRBV7-9 to TRBJ2-7; 7 nucleotides line up with TRBD1. There are 16 residues in the CDR3. CDR1 is SEHNR and CDR2 is FQNEAQ in the germline V gene (reference sequence). J lost 3 bases, V lost 5 bases, and 13 bases had no gene match. The CDR3 nucleotides are TGTGCCAGCAGCCCTCCCTATAGACAGGGTTTCTACGAGCAGTACTTC. Translating it yields CASSPPYRQGFYEQYF.

This clonotype was seen repeatedly, ten times or more. This rearrangement joins TRBV29-1 to TRBJ1-2, with D possibly matching TRBD1 (5 bases). The germline V gene has CDR1 SQVTM and CDR2 ANQGSEA. The CDR3 runs to 12 residues. Trimming stripped 4 bases from V and 3 bases from J, with 9 bases between. CDR3 sequence: CSVVGTDYGYTF. CDR3 in DNA: TGCAGCGTTGTGGGGACGGACTATGGCTACACCTTC.

This clonotype came up a few times. V usage is TRBV24-1 and J usage is TRBJ1-1; D is possibly TRBD1 (5 bases). Trimming pared 4 bases from V and 4 bases from J, leaving 9 bases between. The CDR3 totals 13 residues. Germline lookup yields CDR1 KGHDR and CDR2 SFDVKD. CDR3: CATSDGRGTEAFF. CDR3 in DNA: TGTGCCACCAGTGACGGAAGGGGCACTGAAGCTTTCTTT.